The 28 T cell receptor beta chains presented below share a single source sample, sequenced in a study of T cell therapy after organ transplantation. The time point: 4-8 weeks after completion of therapy. Here immunoSEQ multiplex PCR was the method, and the copy in TCRdb shows in-frame clones only, minus some. The sample has about 6,000 clones, about two thirds seen once. For these receptors, no antigen is known. The sequencing used CD8+ T cells from blood, collected after autologous CMV-specific T cell therapy. These receptors all stem from a human patient who had received a solid organ transplant and had CMV disease. Some T cells may be the graft donor's.

This CDR3 is CAWSVPGSLSNVLTF. CDR3 nucleotide sequence: TGTGCCTGGAGTGTACCGGGGTCTCTGTCCAACGTCCTGACTTTC. The chain employs TRBV30 and TRBJ2-6, with a tentative D call TRBD2 (5 bases). Germline values: CDR1 GTSNPN, CDR2 SVGIG (reference sequence). Between the trimmed V and J ends, which lost 0 bases and 8 bases, there was a span of 14 bases. CDR3 size: 15 residues.

This chain joins TRBV7-9 and TRBJ2-3; a possible D gene is TRBD2 (6 bases). V dropped 5 bases and J dropped 4 bases, with 16 bases sitting between them. Germline V gene sequence: CDR1 SEHNR, CDR2 FQNEAQ (reference sequence). The CDR3 extends over 15 amino acids. The CDR3 sequence is CASSGRTASADTQYF. The CDR3 DNA reads as TGTGCCAGCAGCGGGAGGACGGCTAGCGCAGATACGCAGTATTTT. Full variable domain (rest looked up from reference TRBV7-9 and TRBJ2-3): DTGVSQNPRHKITKRGQNVTFRCDPISEHNRLYWYRQTLGQGPEFLTYFQNEAQLEKSRLLSDRFSAERPKGSFSTLEIQRTEQGDSAMYLCASSGRTASADTQYFGPGTRLTVL.

The CDR3 DNA reads as TGTGCCAGCAGCCCAATCGGGGCAGGGGTAAACACTGAAGCTTTCTTT. This translates into CASSPIGAGVNTEAFF. This rearrangement joins TRBV27 to TRBJ1-1; D is perhaps TRBD1 (6 bases). Germline CDR1 reads MNHEY; CDR2 reads SMNVEV (reference sequence). V was cut by 6 bases and J by 2 bases, with 19 bases left in between. CDR3 size: 16 residues.

The rearrangement uses TRBV7-2 and TRBJ2-1; TRBD2 might be the D (5 bases). V gave up 4 bases and J gave up 9 bases, with 13 bases separating them. The germline gives CDR1 SGHTA, CDR2 FQGNSA. CDR3 size: 13 residues. In DNA form, the CDR3 reads TGTGCCAGCAGCTCGGGATCGGGCGGTGAGCAGTTCTTC. Translating gives CASSSGSGGEQFF.

This chain joins TRBV29-1 and TRBJ2-1; TRBD2 matches at 12 bases. Germline lookup yields CDR1 SQVTM and CDR2 ANQGSEA. V shed 8 bases and J 6 bases; nucleotides not matched to a gene: 5. The length of the CDR3 is 13 residues. The CDR3 loop is CSRTSGNSNEQFF. Here the CDR3 DNA reads TGCAGCAGGACTAGCGGGAACAGCAATGAGCAGTTCTTC.

The gene calls are TRBV10-3 and TRBJ1-2, with D perhaps TRBD1 (5 bases). Trimming shortened V by 0 bases and J by 2 bases, and 19 bases separated the two germline ends. The CDR3 sequence is 18 residues long. Per the germline V gene, CDR1 is ENHRY and CDR2 is SYGVKD. CDR3 coding DNA: TGTGCCATCAGTGAGTCAATCCCGGCGGGGGACCAAAACTATGGCTACACCTTC. Amino acids: CAISESIPAGDQNYGYTF.

V usage is TRBV27 and J usage is TRBJ2-7; TRBD1 aligns across 7 bases. Germline CDR1 and CDR2: MNHEY and SMNVEV (reference sequence). After removal of 5 bases from V and 2 bases from J, the junction contained 3 bases not matched to a gene. CDR3 length: 13 amino acids. CDR3 sequence: CASSRQGAYEQYF. The CDR3 region has the DNA TGTGCCAGCAGTCGGCAGGGGGCCTACGAGCAGTACTTC.

CDR3 region: CASSFRDRAGYTF. DNA of the CDR3: TGTGCCAGCAGTTTCCGTGACAGGGCGGGCTACACCTTC. The gene calls are TRBV28 and TRBJ1-2; 7 bases line up with TRBD1. The V segment lost 3 bases and the J segment 8 bases; nucleotides outside the gene matches: 6. CDR1 is MDHEN and CDR2 is SYDVKM in the germline V gene. The CDR3 length is 13 residues.

The chain recombines TRBV28 with TRBJ1-3, with D tentatively TRBD1 (6 bases). V dropped 6 bases and J dropped 4 bases, with 13 bases sitting between them. Germline loops: CDR1 MDHEN, CDR2 SYDVKM. The CDR3 extends over 14 amino acids. CDR3 protein: CASSYSGVGNTIYF. The CDR3 DNA follows: TGTGCCAGCAGCTACTCAGGGGTCGGAAACACCATATATTTT.

By share, this clone ranks as medium-sized. V and J are TRBV7-9 and TRBJ2-3; 10 nucleotides match TRBD1. The CDR3 has 15 residues. J gave up 2 bases and V 5 bases, and 4 bases lay outside the gene matches. Germline CDR1 SEHNR, CDR2 FQNEAQ (reference sequence). CDR3 sequence reads: CASSPGTGDTDTQYF. CDR3 coding DNA: TGTGCCAGCAGCCCCGGGACAGGGGACACAGATACGCAGTATTTT.

In DNA, the CDR3 is TGTGCCAGCAGCTTAGAGGGACGGACAAACTATGGCTACACCTTC. Translated: CASSLEGRTNYGYTF. The V and J genes are TRBV13 and TRBJ1-2; a weak D match, TRBD1 (5 bases). With 1 base removed from V and 2 bases from J, the gap between germline ends came to 11 bases. From germline, CDR1 is PRHDT and CDR2 FYEKMQ (reference sequence). The CDR3 extends over 15 amino acids. Based on the CDR3 plus reference TRBV13 and TRBJ1-2, the full variable domain is AAGVIQSPRHLIKEKRETATLKCYPIPRHDTVYWYQQGPGQDPQFLISFYEKMQSDKGSIPDRFSAQQFSDYHSELNMSSLELGDSALYFCASSLEGRTNYGYTFGSGTRLTVV.

This chain joins TRBV14 and TRBJ2-6, with D possibly being TRBD1 (5 bases). This CDR3 is 23 amino acids long. V lost 0 bases and J lost 0, with 27 bases in between. The V gene's germline CDR1 is SGHDN and CDR2 FVKESK. The chain's CDR3 is CASSQESGALSLWDASGANVLTF. Written as DNA, the CDR3 is TGTGCCAGCAGCCAAGAAAGTGGGGCGTTGAGTTTATGGGATGCCTCTGGGGCCAACGTCCTGACTTTC.

The V call is TRBV11-2, the J call TRBJ2-7; 7 bases agree with TRBD2. Per the germline V gene, CDR1 is SGHAT and CDR2 is FQNNGV. The CDR3 extends over 15 amino acids. Trimming at V came to 1 base and at J to 4 bases, leaving 7 bases not matched to a gene. CDR3 sequence: CASSLVGGSRYEQYF. CDR3 nucleotides: TGTGCCAGCAGCTTAGTGGGCGGGAGTAGGTACGAGCAGTACTTC.

This clone is classed as medium-sized (0.01 to 0.1%). The J gene is TRBJ2-5, the V gene TRBV7-3; 9 bases are shared with TRBD2. V gave up 1 base and J gave up 4 bases; unmatched junction bases: 7. The CDR3 is 16 amino acids. Germline CDR1 reads SGHTA; CDR2 reads FQGTGA. DNA of the CDR3: TGTGCCAGCAGCTTAAGCGGGAGGGCCTGGGCAGAGACCCAGTACTTC. This translates into CASSLSGRAWAETQYF.

The chain couples TRBV28 to TRBJ1-1; D unresolved. Trimming pared 5 bases from V and 2 bases from J, leaving 15 bases between. Germline CDR1 and CDR2: MDHEN and SYDVKM. CDR3 length equals 15 residues. The CDR3 loop reads CASSLLPNKNTEAFF. Written as DNA, the CDR3 is TGTGCCAGCAGTCTTCTCCCGAACAAAAACACTGAAGCTTTCTTT.

The chain uses TRBV5-6 and TRBJ2-7, with 11 bases identical to TRBD2. Germline V lookup: CDR1 SGHDT, CDR2 YYEEEE. This CDR3 is 14 amino acids long. Trimming cost V 1 base and J 6 bases; bases outside gene matches: 3. CDR3 residues: CASSLIGTSGEQYF. CDR3 in DNA: TGTGCCAGCAGCTTGATTGGGACTAGCGGCGAGCAGTACTTC.

This clone has only one observation. This chain connects TRBV19 to TRBJ2-7; 8 bases agree with TRBD2. Germline assignment: CDR1 LNHDA and CDR2 SQIVND (reference sequence). This CDR3 is built from 15 residues. The ends lost 7 bases at V and 3 bases at J; junction bases unmatched: 11. CDR3 coding DNA: TGTGCCAGTAAGGCGGGGGCTAGCGGGTTCTACGAGCAGTACTTC. Translating it yields CASKAGASGFYEQYF.

J is TRBJ2-5 and V is TRBV11-3; 7 bases fit TRBD1. J was trimmed by 1 base and V by 3 bases; bases with no gene match: 5. Germline V gene sequence: CDR1 SGHNT, CDR2 YENEEA. This CDR3 is built from 15 residues. For the CDR3, the DNA is TGTGCCAGCAGCTTGGGATACAGGGGCCAAGAGACCCAGTACTTC. Translation gives CASSLGYRGQETQYF.

The rearrangement joins TRBV14 to TRBJ2-7; tentative D call: TRBD1 (6 bases). V was shortened by 1 base and J by 3 bases, with 16 bases between the two germline ends. The CDR3 spans 16 residues. CDR1 and CDR2 (germline): SGHDN, FVKESK. CDR3 nucleotide sequence: TGTGCCAGCAGCCAAGTAGGGCCAGGGGCGAACTACGAGCAGTACTTC. This translates into CASSQVGPGANYEQYF.

The chain recombines TRBV2 with TRBJ1-1; unclear D gene. Trimming stripped 2 bases from V and 1 base from J, with 5 bases between. Looked up from germline, CDR1 is SNHLY and CDR2 is FYNNEI. The CDR3 sequence is 13 residues long. The CDR3 sequence is CASSELWNTEAFF. DNA for the CDR3: TGTGCCAGCAGTGAATTGTGGAACACTGAAGCTTTCTTT.

The CDR3 loop reads CASSFTSGRTYEQYF. In nucleotides, the CDR3 is TGTGCCAGCAGTTTTACTAGCGGGAGGACCTACGAGCAGTACTTC. V and J are TRBV27 and TRBJ2-7, with TRBD2 identical over 12 bases. The ends lost 3 bases at V and 2 bases at J; junction bases unmatched: 2. Germline CDR1 is MNHEY and CDR2 is SMNVEV (reference sequence). The CDR3 consists of 15 residues.

This chain joins TRBV28 and TRBJ2-1; D is ambiguous. This CDR3 is built from 15 residues. Trimming took off 8 bases at V and 0 bases at J, with 14 bases between the two ends. Per germline, CDR1 MDHEN and CDR2 SYDVKM. Here the CDR3 reads CASQRAESSYNEQFF. CDR3 nucleotides: TGTGCCAGCCAAAGGGCCGAAAGCTCCTACAATGAGCAGTTCTTC. Full variable domain (rest looked up from reference TRBV28 and TRBJ2-1): DVKVTQSSRYLVKRTGEKVFLECVQDMDHENMFWYRQDPGLGLRLIYFSYDVKMKEKGDIPEGYSVSREKKERFSLILESASTNQTSMYLCASQRAESSYNEQFFGPGTRLTVL.

The V call is TRBV4-2, the J call TRBJ1-5; D is unclear. This CDR3 is built from 15 residues. Germline V lookup: CDR1 LGHNA, CDR2 YNFKEQ. Trimming pared 4 bases from V and 0 bases from J, leaving 10 bases between. DNA of the CDR3: TGTGCCAGCAGCCGAGCCCTGAATAGCAATCAGCCCCAGCATTTT. This translates into CASSRALNSNQPQHF.

This clone was seen a few times. This chain joins TRBV28 and TRBJ1-2, with 7 nucleotides matching TRBD1. Germline CDR1 MDHEN, CDR2 SYDVKM. The CDR3 is made up of 13 amino acids. J lost 2 bases, V lost 5 bases, and 2 bases had no gene match. The CDR3: CASSPGQNYGYTF. In DNA form, the CDR3 reads TGTGCCAGCAGTCCGGGACAGAACTATGGCTACACCTTC.

The rearrangement links TRBV7-3 to TRBJ2-3, with D tentatively TRBD2 (5 bases). This CDR3 is 17 amino acids long. V was shortened by 0 bases and J by 4 bases, with 17 bases between the two germline ends. Germline CDR1 reads SGHTA; CDR2 reads FQGTGA. The CDR3 DNA is TGTGCCAGCAGCTTAACAGGACTCCCGACCCCCGCAGATACGCAGTATTTT. This encodes CASSLTGLPTPADTQYF.

This clone was seen once. The V gene is TRBV9, the J gene TRBJ2-7; 7 bases align to TRBD2. Trimming took 4 bases from V and 5 from J; bases not matched to a gene: 9. This CDR3 is built from 14 residues. In germline, CDR1 is SGDLS, CDR2 YYNGEE. CDR3 sequence reads: CASSTNAGANEQYF. The CDR3 region has the DNA TGTGCCAGCAGCACCAACGCGGGAGCCAACGAGCAGTACTTC.

Only a few counts were recorded for this clone. The chain has TRBV19 and TRBJ1-1; 8 bases fit TRBD1. The CDR3 loop spans 13 amino acids. CDR1 and CDR2 from the germline V gene are LNHDA and SQIVND (reference sequence). J lost 4 bases, V lost 11 bases, and 9 bases had no gene match. The CDR3 DNA sequence: TGTGCCGGAGACAGGGGAGCGGGCACTGAAGCTTTCTTT. It yields the protein CAGDRGAGTEAFF.

In its sample, this clone is medium-sized. The chain employs TRBV27 and TRBJ2-7; TRBD2 might be the D (7 bases). Trimming removed 7 bases at V and 3 bases at J, with 13 bases between. CDR1 and CDR2 from the germline V gene are MNHEY and SMNVEV (reference sequence). The CDR3 has 13 residues. The CDR3 nucleotides read TGTGCCAGCATGGGGGGGGCTAGCTACGAGCAGTACTTC. Translation: CASMGGASYEQYF.